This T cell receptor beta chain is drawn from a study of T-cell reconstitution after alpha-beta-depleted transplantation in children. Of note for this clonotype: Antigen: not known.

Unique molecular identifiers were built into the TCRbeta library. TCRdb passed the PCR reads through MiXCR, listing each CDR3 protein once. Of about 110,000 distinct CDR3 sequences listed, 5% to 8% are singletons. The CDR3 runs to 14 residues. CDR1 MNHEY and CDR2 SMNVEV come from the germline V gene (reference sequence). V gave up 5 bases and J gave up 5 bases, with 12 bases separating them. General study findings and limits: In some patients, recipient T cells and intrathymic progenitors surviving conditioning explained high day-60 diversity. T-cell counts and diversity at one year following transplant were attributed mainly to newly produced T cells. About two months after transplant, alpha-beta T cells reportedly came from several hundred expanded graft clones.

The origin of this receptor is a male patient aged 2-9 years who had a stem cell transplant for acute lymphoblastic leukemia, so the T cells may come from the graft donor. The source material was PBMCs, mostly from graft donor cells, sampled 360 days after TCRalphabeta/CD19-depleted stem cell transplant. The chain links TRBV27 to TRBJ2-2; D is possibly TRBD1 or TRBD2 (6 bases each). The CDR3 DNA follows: TGTGCCAGCAGTCCCCGGGGGCGGACCGGGGAGCTGTTTTTT. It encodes CASSPRGRTGELFF.